Detailed here is one T cell receptor (beta chain). The V gene end was trimmed by 4 bases and the J gene end by 3 bases; junction bases not matched to a gene: 5. This CDR3 contains 16 residues. Looked up from germline, CDR1 is LGHDT and CDR2 is YNNKEL (reference sequence). Here immunoSEQ multiplex PCR was the method, and the copy in TCRdb shows in-frame clones only, minus some. The data show around 200,000 clones, roughly 85% seen once. The sample belongs to a study of blood T cell repertoires in COVID-19. Study context: The analysed material was cDNA or gDNA that came from T cells, B-cell-depleted T cells, or PBMCs.

Sequencing input: peripheral blood. This rearrangement joins TRBV3-1 (or the pseudogene TRBV3-2) to TRBJ2-3; 12 bases align to TRBD2. The sequence came from a human donor with active or convalescent COVID-19. The donor label of this sample is uncertain. CDR3 nucleotides: TGTGCCAGCAGCCTCACTAGCGGGGGGAGAACAGATACGCAGTATTTT. Protein sequence: CASSLTSGGRTDTQYF.